This T cell receptor beta chain emerged from a study of blood T cell repertoires in COVID-19. Study details: Whether acute or convalescent, the COVID-19 samples came from the United States, Italy and Spain. Sources were T cells, B-cell-depleted T cells, or PBMCs; the material itself was cDNA or gDNA.

Methods used by the authors: Reference gene primer amplification yielded estimated nucleated cell counts. Sequencing used immunoSEQ multiplex PCR; TCRdb keeps in-frame clones, though not all of them. V, J and clone size reflect that table, while D and trimming were determined from the DNA. This sample has tens of thousands of clones, with roughly four fifths found just once. Germline V CDR1 and CDR2: MNHEY, SVGAGI. The CDR3 sequence is 13 residues long. Deletions cut 6 bases from V and 0 bases from J, with 9 bases between. The chain joins TRBV6-5 to TRBJ2-7, with D possibly TRBD2 on 5 matching bases. This TCR was recovered from a man between 65 and 80 years old with acute or convalescent COVID-19. Input material: peripheral blood. The CDR3 sequence: CASRSGSSYEQYF. The CDR3 DNA is TGTGCCAGCAGATCGGGAAGCTCCTACGAGCAGTACTTC.